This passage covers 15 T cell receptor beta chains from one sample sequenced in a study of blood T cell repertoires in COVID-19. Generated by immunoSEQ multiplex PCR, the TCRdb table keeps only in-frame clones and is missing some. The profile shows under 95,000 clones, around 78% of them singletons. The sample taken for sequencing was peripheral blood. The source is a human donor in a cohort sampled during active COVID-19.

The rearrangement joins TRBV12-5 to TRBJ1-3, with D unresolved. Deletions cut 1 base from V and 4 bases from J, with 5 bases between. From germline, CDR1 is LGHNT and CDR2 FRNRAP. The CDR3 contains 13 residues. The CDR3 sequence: CASGLASGNTIYF. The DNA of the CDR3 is TGTGCTAGTGGTTTGGCAAGCGGAAACACCATATATTTT.

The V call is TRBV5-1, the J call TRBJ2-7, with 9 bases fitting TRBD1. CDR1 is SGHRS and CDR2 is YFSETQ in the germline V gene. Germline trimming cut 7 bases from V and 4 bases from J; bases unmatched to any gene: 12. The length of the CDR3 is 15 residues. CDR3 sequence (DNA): TGCGCCAGCCATAATAAGGACAGGGGAAATTACGAGCAGTACTTC. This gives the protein CASHNKDRGNYEQYF.

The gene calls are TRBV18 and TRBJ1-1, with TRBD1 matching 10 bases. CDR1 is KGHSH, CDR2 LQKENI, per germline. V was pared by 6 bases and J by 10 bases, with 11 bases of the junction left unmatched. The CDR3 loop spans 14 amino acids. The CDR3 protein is CASSPEGQGSTAFF. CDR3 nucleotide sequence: TGTGCCAGCTCCCCCGAGGGACAGGGGTCCACAGCTTTCTTT.

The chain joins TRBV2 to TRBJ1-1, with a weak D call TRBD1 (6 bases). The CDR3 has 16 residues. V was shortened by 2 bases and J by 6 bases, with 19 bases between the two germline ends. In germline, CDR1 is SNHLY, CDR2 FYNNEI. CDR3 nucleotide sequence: TGTGCCAGCAGTGAATCCCCGGACAGAGCGGGGTCTGAAGCTTTCTTT. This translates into CASSESPDRAGSEAFF.

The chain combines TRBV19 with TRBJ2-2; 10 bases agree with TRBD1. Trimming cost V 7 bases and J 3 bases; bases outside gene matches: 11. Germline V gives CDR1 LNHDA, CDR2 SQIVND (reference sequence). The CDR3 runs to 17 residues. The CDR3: CASTSSWDRGYTGELFF. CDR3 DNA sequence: TGTGCCAGTACCTCCTCCTGGGACAGGGGTTACACCGGGGAGCTGTTTTTT.

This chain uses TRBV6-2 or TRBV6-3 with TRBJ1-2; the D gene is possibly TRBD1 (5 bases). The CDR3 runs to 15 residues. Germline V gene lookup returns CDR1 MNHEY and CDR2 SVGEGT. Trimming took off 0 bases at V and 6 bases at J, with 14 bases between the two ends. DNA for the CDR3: TGTGCCAGCAGTTACTCCGGCAGGGTTGTAGATGGCTACACCTTC. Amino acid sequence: CASSYSGRVVDGYTF.

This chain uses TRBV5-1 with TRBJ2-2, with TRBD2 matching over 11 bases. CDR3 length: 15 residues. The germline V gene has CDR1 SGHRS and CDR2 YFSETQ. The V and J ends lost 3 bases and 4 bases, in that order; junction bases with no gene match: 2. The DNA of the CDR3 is TGCGCCAGCAGCTCTACTAGCGGGGGCACCGGGGAGCTGTTTTTT. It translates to CASSSTSGGTGELFF.

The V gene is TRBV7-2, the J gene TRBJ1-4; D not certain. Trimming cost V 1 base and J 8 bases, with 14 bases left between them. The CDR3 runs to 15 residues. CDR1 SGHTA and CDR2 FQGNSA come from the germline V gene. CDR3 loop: CASSLGGRGREKLFF. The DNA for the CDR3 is TGTGCCAGCAGCTTAGGAGGCCGGGGAAGGGAAAAACTGTTTTTT.

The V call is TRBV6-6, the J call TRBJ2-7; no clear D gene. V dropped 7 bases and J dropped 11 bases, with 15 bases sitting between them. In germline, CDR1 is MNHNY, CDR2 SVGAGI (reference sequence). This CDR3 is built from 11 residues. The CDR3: CASKHSDPKYF. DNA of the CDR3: TGTGCCAGCAAACATTCAGATCCCAAGTACTTC.

The DNA for the CDR3 is TGTGCCAGCAGATCCCAGGGGCTAGATAATTCACCCCTCCACTTT. Translated: CASRSQGLDNSPLHF. The V gene is TRBV7-3, the J gene TRBJ1-6, with D possibly matching TRBD1 (6 bases). Germline CDR1 is SGHTA and CDR2 is FQGTGA. V lost 6 bases and J 5 bases, leaving 14 bases between the germline ends. The CDR3 extends over 15 amino acids.

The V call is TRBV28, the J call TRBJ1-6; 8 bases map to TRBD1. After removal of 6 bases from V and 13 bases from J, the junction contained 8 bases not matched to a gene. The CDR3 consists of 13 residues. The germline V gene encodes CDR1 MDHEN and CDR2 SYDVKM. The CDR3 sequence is CASSLRDRRPLHF. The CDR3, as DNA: TGTGCCAGCAGCCTCCGGGACAGGAGGCCCCTCCACTTT.

The CDR3 sequence is CASSLFSSGSAGETQYF. DNA for the CDR3: TGCGCCAGCAGCTTGTTCTCTAGCGGGAGCGCGGGAGAGACCCAGTACTTC. V gene TRBV5-1 combines with J gene TRBJ2-5; TRBD2 matches 10 bases. CDR1 is SGHRS, CDR2 YFSETQ, per germline. The CDR3 spans 17 residues. The ends lost 1 base at V and 4 bases at J; junction bases unmatched: 10. The full variable domain, in which reference TRBV5-1 and TRBJ2-5 provide the parts outside the CDR3, is KAGVTQTPRYLIKTRGQQVTLSCSPISGHRSVSWYQQTPGQGLQFLFEYFSETQRNKGNFPGRFSGRQFSNSRSEMNVSTLELGDSALYLCASSLFSSGSAGETQYFGPGTRLLVL.

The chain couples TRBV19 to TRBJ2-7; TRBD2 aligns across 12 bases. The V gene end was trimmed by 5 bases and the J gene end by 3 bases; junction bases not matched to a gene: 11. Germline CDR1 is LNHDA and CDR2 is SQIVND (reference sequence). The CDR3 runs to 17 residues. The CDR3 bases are TGTGCCAGTAGTCAAAGGCCCGCTAGCGGGAGGGTCTACGAGCAGTACTTC. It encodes CASSQRPASGRVYEQYF.

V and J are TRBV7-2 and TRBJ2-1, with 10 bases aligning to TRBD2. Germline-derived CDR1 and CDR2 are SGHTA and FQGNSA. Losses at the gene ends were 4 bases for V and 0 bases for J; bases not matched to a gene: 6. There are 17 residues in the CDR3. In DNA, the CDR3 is TGTGCCAGCAGCTCCCGGACTAGCGGAAACTCCTACAATGAGCAGTTCTTC. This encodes CASSSRTSGNSYNEQFF.

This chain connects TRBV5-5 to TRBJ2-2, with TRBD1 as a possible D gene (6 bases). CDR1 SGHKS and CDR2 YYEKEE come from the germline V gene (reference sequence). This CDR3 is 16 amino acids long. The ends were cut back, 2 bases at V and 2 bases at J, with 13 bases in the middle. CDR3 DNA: TGTGCCAGCAGCTTAGGACGACAGGCCAACACCGGGGAGCTGTTTTTT. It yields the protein CASSLGRQANTGELFF.